This T cell receptor (beta chain) appears in the sequencing data of a study of Graves' ophthalmopathy and Graves' hyperthyroidism. About the study: Specimen type is peripheral blood, obtained at initial diagnosis before any treatment.

RNA served as the template for amplifying TCR beta CDR3 regions. Second-round multiplex PCR followed a first-round RT-PCR using HTBI primers. Via MiXCR, TCRdb re-called the multiplex PCR reads, giving one row per CDR3 protein. The sample consists of 300,000 to 450,000 distinct CDR3 sequences, 15% to 20% of them appearing once. This clonotype was seen a handful of times. V dropped 4 bases and J dropped 3 bases, with 24 bases sitting between them. Germline CDR1 is SNHLY and CDR2 is FYNNEI. The CDR3 has 18 amino acids. Ophthalmopathy absent within 18 months of follow-up marked hyperthyroidism as stable. The sample was peripheral blood. The rearrangement uses TRBV2 and TRBJ2-5, with a weak D call TRBD2 (9 bases). The receptor comes from an adult woman with stable Graves' hyperthyroidism. CDR3 DNA: TGTGCCAGCAGTGTGGACAGGGAGCGATTAGCGGGAGAAGAGACCCAGTACTTC. This codes for CASSVDRERLAGEETQYF. Combining the CDR3 with reference TRBV2 and TRBJ2-5 gives the whole variable domain EPEVTQTPSHQVTQMGQEVILRCVPISNHLYFYWYRQILGQKVEFLVSFYNNEISEKSEIFDDQFSVERPDGSNFTLKIRSTKLEDSAMYFCASSVDRERLAGEETQYFGPGTRLLVL.